This TCR beta chain is from a study of cytomegalovirus exposure and HLA in healthy donors. It was with 60 Vbeta and 13 Jbeta primers that the PCR ran. TCRdb's copy holds only in-frame clones and misses some; the assay was immunoSEQ multiplex PCR. The profile shows about 130,000 clones, about 78% of them singletons. This CDR3 has 12 residues. J was trimmed by 6 bases and V by 7 bases; bases with no gene match: 4. CDR1 and CDR2 from the germline V gene are MDHEN and SYDVKM. The TCR was taken from a female donor in good health and CMV-seronegative. The sample taken for sequencing was PBMCs. The gene calls are TRBV28 and TRBJ1-1; 8 nucleotides align to TRBD1. CDR3 nucleotides: TGTGCCAGCACAGAACAGGGGGCTGAAGCTTTCTTT. Its protein product is CASTEQGAEAFF.